This T cell receptor beta chain stems from a study of T cells in Graves' hyperthyroidism and ophthalmopathy. Study conclusions and caveats: Ophthalmopathy, which appeared later, was predicted by the model a median about 5.9 months before onset. Ophthalmopathy cases were set apart from stable hyperthyroidism by a 13 V-J model. Blood also showed most of the thyroid clonotypes that were expanded above 0.001.

CDR3 length: 13 amino acids. The germline CDR1 and CDR2 sequences are SGHAT and FQNNGV. With V trimmed by 5 bases and J by 5 bases, 5 bases remained unmatched. This clonotype appeared many times. The antigen is undetermined. Template material for amplifying TCR beta CDR3 regions consisted of RNA transcripts. Carried out on the TCR CDR3, a first-round RT-PCR used the HTBI primer set. TCRdb re-called the multiplex PCR reads with MiXCR, one entry per CDR3 protein. The table records 550,000 to 700,000 distinct CDR3 sequences, about 43% of them present only once. Exclusions: uncontrolled infection, other autoimmune disease, pregnancy, lactation.

The receptor was isolated from an adult woman with Graves' disease, either hyperthyroidism or ophthalmopathy (not recorded which). Sequenced sample: peripheral blood or thyroid tissue (not recorded which). The V call is TRBV11-2, the J call TRBJ2-5; 7 positions match TRBD1. CDR3 in DNA: TGTGCCAGCAGCCCGACAGGGTGGGAGACCCAGTACTTC. Translation gives CASSPTGWETQYF. The full variable domain, in which reference TRBV11-2 and TRBJ2-5 provide the parts outside the CDR3, is EAGVAQSPRYKIIEKRQSVAFWCNPISGHATLYWYQQILGQGPKLLIQFQNNGVVDDSQLPKDRFSAERLKGVDSTLKIQPAKLEDSAVYLCASSPTGWETQYFGPGTRLLVL.